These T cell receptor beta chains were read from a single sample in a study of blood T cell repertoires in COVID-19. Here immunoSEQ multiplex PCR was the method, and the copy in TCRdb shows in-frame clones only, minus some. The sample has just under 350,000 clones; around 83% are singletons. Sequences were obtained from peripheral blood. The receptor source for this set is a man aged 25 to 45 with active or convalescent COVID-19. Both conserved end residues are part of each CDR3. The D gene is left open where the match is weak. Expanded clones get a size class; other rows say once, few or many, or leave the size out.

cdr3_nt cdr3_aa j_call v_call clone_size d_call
TGTGCCAGCAGTTCATCGGGACAGGGATTACTTAACGAGCAGTACTTC CASSSSGQGLLNEQYF TRBJ2-7 TRBV27 few TRBD1
TGTGCCAGCACCTTGCCGGGGGACGAGCAGTACTTC CASTLPGDEQYF TRBJ2-7 TRBV6-6 few -
TGTGCCAGCAGTAGGGACAGAACCGGGGAGCTGTTTTTT CASSRDRTGELFF TRBJ2-2 TRBV6-5 once TRBD1
TGTGCCAGCAGTCCTCCCTCAGGGTCAGGCACTGAAGCTTTCTTT CASSPPSGSGTEAFF TRBJ1-1 TRBV28 - -
TGCGCCAGCAGCCAAGGGGGGACTAGCGGGAGGGCCCTCCCCAATGAGCAGTTCTTC CASSQGGTSGRALPNEQFF TRBJ2-1 TRBV4-1 - TRBD2
TGTGCCAGCAGCTTGTTTGGGGGCCGAAACACCGGGGAGCTGTTTTTT CASSLFGGRNTGELFF TRBJ2-2 TRBV7-2 - -
TGCGCCAGCAGCCTCGGCGTGGGGCCCTCTGGAAACACCATATATTTT CASSLGVGPSGNTIYF TRBJ1-3 TRBV23-1 - -
TGTGCCAGCAGCTTAGGGCGGCAAGAGACCCAGTACTTC CASSLGRQETQYF TRBJ2-5 TRBV7-2 - -
TGTGCCAGCAGCCCGTTTGGGGGGGGCTACACCTTC CASSPFGGGYTF TRBJ1-2 TRBV7-6 few -
TGTGCCAGCAGTGTTGACAGCCGGGCGTCCGAGCAGTACTTC CASSVDSRASEQYF TRBJ2-7 TRBV2 many -
TGTGCCAGCAGTCCCTCCCCGAGGGCACGGGGCTACACCTTC CASSPSPRARGYTF TRBJ1-2 TRBV6-2/TRBV6-3 - -
TGTGCCAGTAGAACAGGGGGCGCGAATGGAAACACCATATATTTT CASRTGGANGNTIYF TRBJ1-3 TRBV19 - TRBD1
TGTGCCAGCAGCGTAGGTGACAGCTACAATGAGCAGTTCTTC CASSVGDSYNEQFF TRBJ2-1 TRBV9 - -